This TCR beta chain was documented in a study of T-cell memory formation after mild COVID-19. Using its own MiXCR run on the 5' RACE reads, TCRdb lists one record per CDR3 protein. The table includes 250,000 to 400,000 distinct CDR3 sequences, more than 13% detected once. Sequencing input: PBMCs or a T cell subset sorted from them (not recorded which). The sequence derives from a man aged 18 to 30 who had mild COVID-19 (a few samples of this study predate the infection). Cell type and time point are not known.

This CDR3 is CASSWGTSGGDEQFF. For the CDR3, the DNA is TGCGCCAGCAGCTGGGGGACTAGCGGGGGTGATGAGCAGTTCTTC. V usage is TRBV5-1 and J usage is TRBJ2-1, with 14 bases aligning to TRBD2. The V segment lost 3 bases and the J segment 8 bases; nucleotides outside the gene matches: 4. CDR3 size: 15 residues. Germline V CDR1 and CDR2: SGHRS, YFSETQ.